This paragraph reports one TCR beta chain. TCRdb keeps only in-frame clones here, not all; method: immunoSEQ multiplex PCR. The table shows about 3,000 clones, with around 75% occurring only once. Between the trimmed V and J ends, which lost 6 bases and 13 bases, there was a span of 24 bases. Germline V gene sequence: CDR1 MNHEY, CDR2 SVGAGI. This CDR3 is built from 15 residues. The data stem from a study of T cell repertoires in ileal Crohn's disease. As for time point: proximal margin of the surgical specimen (macroscopically non-inflamed). The rearrangement joins TRBV6-5 to TRBJ1-4; a possible D gene is TRBD1 (6 bases). The TCR was taken from an adult with Crohn's disease. The specimen was ileal tissue. The CDR3 region has the DNA TGTGCCAGCAGCCCCGAGTACAGGGCGGGGTCGGGACTGTTTTTT. It translates to CASSPEYRAGSGLFF.